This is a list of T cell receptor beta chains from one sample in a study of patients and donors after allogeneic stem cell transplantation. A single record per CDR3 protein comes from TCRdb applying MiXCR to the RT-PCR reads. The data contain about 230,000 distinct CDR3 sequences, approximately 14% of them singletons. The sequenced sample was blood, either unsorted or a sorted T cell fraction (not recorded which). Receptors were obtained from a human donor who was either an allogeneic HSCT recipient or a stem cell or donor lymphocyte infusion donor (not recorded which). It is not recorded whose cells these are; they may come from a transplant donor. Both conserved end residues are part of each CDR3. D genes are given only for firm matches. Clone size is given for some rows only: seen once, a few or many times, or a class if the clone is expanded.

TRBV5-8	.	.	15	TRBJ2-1	TGTGCCAGCAGCTTGGTACAGGTCTCCTACAATGAGCAGTTCTTC	CASSLVQVSYNEQFF
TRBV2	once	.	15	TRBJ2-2	TGTGCCAGCCGACAGGTGAATGGGAACACCGGGGAGCTGTTTTTT	CASRQVNGNTGELFF
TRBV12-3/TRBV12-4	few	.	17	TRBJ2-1	TGTGCCACCAAAGAGGAGGGGCGCCTAAGCTCCTACAATGAGCAGTTCTTC	CATKEEGRLSSYNEQFF
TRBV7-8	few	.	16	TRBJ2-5	TGTGCCAGCAGCTTAATCGGGGGATTGTACCAAGAGACCCAGTACTTC	CASSLIGGLYQETQYF
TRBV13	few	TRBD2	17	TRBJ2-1	TGTGCCAGCAGCATGAGTAGCGGGGGAAATACCTACAATGAGCAGTTCTTC	CASSMSSGGNTYNEQFF
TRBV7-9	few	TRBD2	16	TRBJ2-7	TGTGCCAGCAGCTTAGAAGGCCTAGCGGGGGAAGGTGGGCAGTACTTC	CASSLEGLAGEGGQYF
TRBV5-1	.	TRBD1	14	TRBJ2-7	TGCGCCAGCAGCTTGGCAGGGACAGGGCGGGAGCAGTACTTC	CASSLAGTGREQYF
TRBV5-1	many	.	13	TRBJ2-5	TGCGCCAGCAGCTCGGGGAGTGGCGAGACCCAGTACTTC	CASSSGSGETQYF
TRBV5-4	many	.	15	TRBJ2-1	TGTGCCAGCAGCTTGCCCATACGATCCTACAATGAGCAGTTCTTC	CASSLPIRSYNEQFF
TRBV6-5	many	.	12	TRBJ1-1	TGTGCCAGCAGTTACGGGGCCACTGAAGCTTTCTTT	CASSYGATEAFF
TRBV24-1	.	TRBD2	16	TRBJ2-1	TGTGCCACCAGTGATCAACTAGCGACTCCGAACAATGAGCAGTTCTTC	CATSDQLATPNNEQFF
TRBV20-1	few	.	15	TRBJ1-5	TGCAGTGCTGTCATCCCACGGGGGGCGCATCAGCCCCAGCATTTT	CSAVIPRGAHQPQHF
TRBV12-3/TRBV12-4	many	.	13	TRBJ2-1	TGTGCCACCTCGATAAGGCTGGGCGATGAGCAGTTCTTC	CATSIRLGDEQFF
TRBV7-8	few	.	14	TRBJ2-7	TGTGCCAGCAGCTCCCAGTCCCCCCTCTACGAGCAGTACTTC	CASSSQSPLYEQYF
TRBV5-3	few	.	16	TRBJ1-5	TGTGCCAGAAGCCCCCTCCGGGGAAATAGCAATCAGCCCCAGCATTTT	CARSPLRGNSNQPQHF
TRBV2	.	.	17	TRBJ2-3	TGTGCCAGCAGTGAAACAAGGGGGGGGGGAGGCACAGATACGCAGTATTTT	CASSETRGGGGTDTQYF
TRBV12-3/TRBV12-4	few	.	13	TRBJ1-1	TGTGCCAGCTCGGACTTAAGGAACACTGAAGCTTTCTTT	CASSDLRNTEAFF
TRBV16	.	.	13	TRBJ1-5	TGTGCCAGCAGCGCAAACAGGGATCAGCCCCAGCATTTT	CASSANRDQPQHF
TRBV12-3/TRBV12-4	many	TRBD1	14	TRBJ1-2	TGTGCCAGCAGCCGGGACAGATATAACTATGGCTACACCTTC	CASSRDRYNYGYTF
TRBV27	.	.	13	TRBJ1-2	TGTGCCAGCAGTTTTTTTCGGGGATCGGGCTACACCTTC	CASSFFRGSGYTF
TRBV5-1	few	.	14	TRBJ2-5	TGCGCCAGCAGCTTGGGAGTGGGACAAGAGACCCAGTACTTC	CASSLGVGQETQYF
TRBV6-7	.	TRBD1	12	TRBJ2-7	TGTGCCAGCACCGACAGGGCTTACGAGCAGTACTTC	CASTDRAYEQYF
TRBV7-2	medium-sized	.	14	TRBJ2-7	TGTGCCAGCAGCGGAGAGGGGTTCGGGGACGAGCAGTACTTC	CASSGEGFGDEQYF
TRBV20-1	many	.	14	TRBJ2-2	TGCAGTGGATCGCCCAGCTACTTCACCGGGGAGCTGTTTTTT	CSGSPSYFTGELFF
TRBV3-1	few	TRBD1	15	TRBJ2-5	TGTGCCAGCAGCCTTGGGACAGGGGGCCTAGAGACCCAGTACTTC	CASSLGTGGLETQYF
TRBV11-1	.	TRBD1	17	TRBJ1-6	TGTGCCAGCAGCTTATTGGACAGGAGCTCCTATAATTCACCCCTCCACTTT	CASSLLDRSSYNSPLHF
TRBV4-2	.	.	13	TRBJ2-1	TGTGCCAGCAGCCAATTCCCGGACAATGAGCAGTTCTTC	CASSQFPDNEQFF
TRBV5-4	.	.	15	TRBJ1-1	TGTGCCAGCAGCCCCAATCCGAGCGCGTGGACTGAAGCTTTCTTT	CASSPNPSAWTEAFF
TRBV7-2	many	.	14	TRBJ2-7	TGTGCCAGCAAGCCAGGGTCAAGCTCCTACGAGCAGTACTTC	CASKPGSSSYEQYF
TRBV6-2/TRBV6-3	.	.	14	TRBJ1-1	TGTGCCAGCAGTTACAGGGTTGAGAACACTGAAGCTTTCTTT	CASSYRVENTEAFF
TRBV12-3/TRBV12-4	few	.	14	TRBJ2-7	TGTGCCAGCAGTTTCGACAGTGGGGTAACCGAGCAGTACTTC	CASSFDSGVTEQYF
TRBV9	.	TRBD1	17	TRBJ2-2	TGTGCCAGCAGCCCCCAGGGGGGACAGGGGAAAACCGGGGAGCTGTTTTTT	CASSPQGGQGKTGELFF
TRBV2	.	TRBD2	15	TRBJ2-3	TGTGCCAGCACCAAACGGGGGGGGACCACAGATACGCAGTATTTT	CASTKRGGTTDTQYF
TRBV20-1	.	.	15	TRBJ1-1	TGCAGTGCAAACAACGGGGCAGGGGAGAACACTGAAGCTTTCTTT	CSANNGAGENTEAFF
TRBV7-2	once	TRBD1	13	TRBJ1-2	TGTGCCAGCAGCACTATCACAGGGGGTGGCTACACCTTC	CASSTITGGGYTF
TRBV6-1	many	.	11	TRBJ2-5	TGTGCCAGCAGTGAAGGACTGACTCCGTACTTC	CASSEGLTPYF